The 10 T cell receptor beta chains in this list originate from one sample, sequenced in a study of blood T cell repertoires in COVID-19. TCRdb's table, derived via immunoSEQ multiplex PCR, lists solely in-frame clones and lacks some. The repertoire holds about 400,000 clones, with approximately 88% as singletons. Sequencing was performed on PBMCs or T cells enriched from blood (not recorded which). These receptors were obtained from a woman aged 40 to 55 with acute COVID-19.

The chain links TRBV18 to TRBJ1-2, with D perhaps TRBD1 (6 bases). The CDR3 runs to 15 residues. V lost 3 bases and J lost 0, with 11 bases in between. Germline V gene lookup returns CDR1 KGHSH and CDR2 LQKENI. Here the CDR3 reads CASSPEDRPNYGYTF. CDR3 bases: TGTGCCAGCTCACCTGAGGACAGACCTAACTATGGCTACACCTTC.

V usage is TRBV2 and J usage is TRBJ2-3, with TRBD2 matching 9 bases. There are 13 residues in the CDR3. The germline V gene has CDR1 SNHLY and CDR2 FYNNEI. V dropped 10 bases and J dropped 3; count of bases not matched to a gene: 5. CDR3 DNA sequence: TGTGCCACCATAGCGGGGGATACAGATACGCAGTATTTT. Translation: CATIAGDTDTQYF.

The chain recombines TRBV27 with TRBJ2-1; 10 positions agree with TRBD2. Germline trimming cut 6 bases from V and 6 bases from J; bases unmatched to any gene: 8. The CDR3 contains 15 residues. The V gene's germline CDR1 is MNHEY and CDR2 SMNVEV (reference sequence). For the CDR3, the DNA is TGTGCCAGCAGACTGAGCGGGGGGGCACTCAATGAGCAGTTCTTC. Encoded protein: CASRLSGGALNEQFF.

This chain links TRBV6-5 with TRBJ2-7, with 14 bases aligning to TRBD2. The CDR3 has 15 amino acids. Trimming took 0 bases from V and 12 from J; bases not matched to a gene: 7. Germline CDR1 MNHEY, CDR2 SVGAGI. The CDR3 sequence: CASSYSPTSGGATYF. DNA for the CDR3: TGTGCCAGCAGTTACTCGCCGACTAGCGGGGGGGCAACGTACTTC.

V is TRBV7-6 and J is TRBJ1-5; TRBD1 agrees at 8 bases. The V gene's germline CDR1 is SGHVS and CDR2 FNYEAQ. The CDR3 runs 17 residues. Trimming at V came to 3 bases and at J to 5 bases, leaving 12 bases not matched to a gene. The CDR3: CASSFSPGQGGDQPQHF. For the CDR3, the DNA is TGTGCCAGCAGCTTCAGTCCCGGACAGGGAGGGGATCAGCCCCAGCATTTT.

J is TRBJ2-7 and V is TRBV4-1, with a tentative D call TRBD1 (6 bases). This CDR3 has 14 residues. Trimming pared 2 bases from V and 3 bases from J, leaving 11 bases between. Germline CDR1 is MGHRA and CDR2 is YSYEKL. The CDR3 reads CASSQPGQDYEQYF. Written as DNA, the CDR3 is TGCGCCAGCAGCCAACCGGGACAAGACTACGAGCAGTACTTC.

The CDR3 DNA follows: TGTGCCAGCAGCGCAGGGGCGCTGGGGGAGACCCAGTACTTC. This encodes CASSAGALGETQYF. The chain joins TRBV7-9 to TRBJ2-5; tentative D call: TRBD1 (6 bases). Germline V gives CDR1 SEHNR, CDR2 FQNEAQ (reference sequence). The CDR3 spans 14 residues. V was clipped by 5 bases and J by 5 bases, with 15 bases between them.

The CDR3 loop reads CATSRGDRSSYEQYF. The CDR3 nucleotides are TGTGCCACCAGCAGAGGGGACAGGAGCTCCTACGAGCAGTACTTC. The V call is TRBV15, the J call TRBJ2-7; 8 bases match TRBD1. Germline V CDR1 and CDR2: LNHNV, YYDKDF (reference sequence). The CDR3 covers 15 residues. V dropped 1 base and J dropped 0; count of bases not matched to a gene: 2.

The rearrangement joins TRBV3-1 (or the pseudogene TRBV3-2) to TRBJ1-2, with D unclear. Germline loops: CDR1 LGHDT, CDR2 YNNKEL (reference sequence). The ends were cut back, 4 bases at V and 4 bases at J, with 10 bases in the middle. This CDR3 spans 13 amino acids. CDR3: CASSPRAGYGYTF. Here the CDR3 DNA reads TGTGCCAGCAGCCCGCGGGCGGGCTATGGCTACACCTTC.

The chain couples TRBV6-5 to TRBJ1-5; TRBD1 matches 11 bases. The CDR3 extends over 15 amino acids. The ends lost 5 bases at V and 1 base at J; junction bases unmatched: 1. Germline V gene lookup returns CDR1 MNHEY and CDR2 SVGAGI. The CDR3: CASSRDRGSNQPQHF. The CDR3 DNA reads TGTGCCAGCAGTCGGGACAGGGGGAGCAATCAGCCCCAGCATTTT.